This T cell receptor beta chain emerged from a study of CD8 T cells in Susac syndrome. Germline-derived CDR1 and CDR2 are MNHEY and SMNVEV (reference sequence). Trimming removed 6 bases from V and 11 bases from J; junction bases left unmatched: 7. This CDR3 spans 12 amino acids. RNA amounts of about 0.5 to 1 ug underwent reverse transcription with random hexamers. An immunoSEQ multiplex PCR generated amplified TCR beta CDR3 products spanning 54 Vbeta and 13 Jbeta. TCRdb re-called the immunoSEQ multiplex PCR reads with MiXCR, one entry per CDR3 protein. The sample carries roughly 140,000 distinct CDR3 sequences, roughly 94% recorded once. FACS was used to enrich TEMRA cells, whereas the CD8+ and CD4+ T cells were obtained by negative isolation.

The receptor was derived from a human donor with multiple sclerosis. The chain is built from TRBV27 and TRBJ1-1, with TRBD1 matching over 9 bases. Sequencing input: CD8+ T cells from PBMCs. DNA for the CDR3: TGTGCCAGCAGATCAGCCGGGACAGGGGCTTTCTTT. Amino acids: CASRSAGTGAFF.